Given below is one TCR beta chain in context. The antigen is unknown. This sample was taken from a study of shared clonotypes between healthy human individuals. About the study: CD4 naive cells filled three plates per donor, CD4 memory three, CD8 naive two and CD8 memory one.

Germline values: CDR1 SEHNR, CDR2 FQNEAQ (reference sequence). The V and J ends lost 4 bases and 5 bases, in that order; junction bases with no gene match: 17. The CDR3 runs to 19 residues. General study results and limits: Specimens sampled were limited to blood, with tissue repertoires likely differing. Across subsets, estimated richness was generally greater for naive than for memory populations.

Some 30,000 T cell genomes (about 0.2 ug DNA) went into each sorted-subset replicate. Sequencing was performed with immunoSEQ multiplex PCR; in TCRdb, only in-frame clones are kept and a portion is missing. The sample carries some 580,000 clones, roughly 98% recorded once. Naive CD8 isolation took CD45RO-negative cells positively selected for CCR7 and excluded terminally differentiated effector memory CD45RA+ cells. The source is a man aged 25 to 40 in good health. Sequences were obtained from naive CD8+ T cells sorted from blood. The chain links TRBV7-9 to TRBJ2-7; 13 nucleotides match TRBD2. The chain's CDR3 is CASSSKETSGRVPPHEQYF. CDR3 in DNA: TGTGCCAGCAGCTCGAAAGAAACTAGCGGGAGGGTGCCACCCCACGAGCAGTACTTC. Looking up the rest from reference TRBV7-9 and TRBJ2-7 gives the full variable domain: DTGVSQNPRHKITKRGQNVTFRCDPISEHNRLYWYRQTLGQGPEFLTYFQNEAQLEKSRLLSDRFSAERPKGSFSTLEIQRTEQGDSAMYLCASSSKETSGRVPPHEQYFGPGTRLTVT.